These 6 T cell receptor beta chains came from one sample sequenced in a study of human thymus T cells. Sequenced by immunoSEQ multiplex PCR; TCRdb stores in-frame clones only, minus some. The data contain 40,000 to 55,000 clones, around 94% of them singletons. Sequencing input: blood. These receptors originate from a boy younger than two with a congenital heart defect but otherwise immunologically healthy.

The gene calls are TRBV30 and TRBJ2-3; D possibly corresponds to TRBD2 (6 bases). The CDR3 is made up of 14 amino acids. Trimming took 8 bases from V and 4 from J, leaving 19 bases between them. Germline CDR1 reads GTSNPN; CDR2 reads SVGIG (reference sequence). The chain's CDR3 is CAVTGGLASDTQYF. CDR3 in DNA: TGTGCCGTAACAGGCGGTCTAGCGTCAGATACGCAGTATTTT.

This clone was seen a single time. The genes are TRBV28 and TRBJ2-7; 8 nucleotides agree with TRBD1. Germline V gene data show CDR1 as MDHEN and CDR2 as SYDVKM. V trimming: 7 bases; J trimming: 2 bases; junction bases outside the gene matches: 10. The CDR3 is 15 residues long. The CDR3 bases are TGTGCCAGCAAGAGAACAGGGGGTTTGGCCTACGAGCAGTACTTC. It encodes CASKRTGGLAYEQYF.

CDR3 bases: TGTGCCAGCAGCTCCGCTATTAGGCAGTACTTC. It encodes CASSSAIRQYF. V usage is TRBV7-2 and J usage is TRBJ2-7, with unresolved D. V lost 4 bases to trimming and J lost 9 bases, with 10 bases between them. The CDR3 totals 11 residues. Germline CDR1 reads SGHTA; CDR2 reads FQGNSA.

The chain links TRBV19 to TRBJ2-1; 12 bases are shared with TRBD2. Germline loops: CDR1 LNHDA, CDR2 SQIVND (reference sequence). CDR3 length: 15 residues. Trimming removed 6 bases from V and 6 bases from J; junction bases left unmatched: 6. The CDR3 nucleotides read TGTGCCAGTAGGGGACTAGCGGGCTCTTCCAATGAGCAGTTCTTC. It is translated as CASRGLAGSSNEQFF.

The chain links TRBV11-2 to TRBJ1-2, with TRBD1 as a possible D gene (6 bases). The CDR3 is 13 residues long. Germline CDR1 reads SGHAT; CDR2 reads FQNNGV. V lost 4 bases, J lost 4 bases, and 10 bases lay in between. The CDR3, as DNA: TGTGCCAGCAGCTCGAGGACAGCCTATGGCTACACCTTC. Translation: CASSSRTAYGYTF.

The V and J genes are TRBV7-2 and TRBJ1-3, with a tentative D call TRBD1 (5 bases). The CDR3 spans 14 residues. Per the germline V gene, CDR1 is SGHTA and CDR2 is FQGNSA. Between the trimmed V and J ends, which lost 4 bases and 15 bases, there was a span of 22 bases. In nucleotides, the CDR3 is TGTGCCAGCAGCTACTCCGGGACCGGGGAAAATAGATATTTT. It is translated as CASSYSGTGENRYF.